A single TCR beta chain is shown here with its context. The clone's antigen remains unknown. No clone much larger than this one lies a single base away; base qualities are absent. The sample comes from a study of memory CD4+ T cells and cytomegalovirus serostatus (dated by TCRdb to between 2019 and 2020). With respect to the entire study: The cohort comprised about 33 healthy Belgian adults, 9 CMV seropositive and some 24 CMV seronegative. The study sequenced CD4+ memory TCRbeta repertoires of a Belgian cohort with known cytomegalovirus serostatus to replicate a published TCR-based CMV serostatus classifier.

The Quick-DNA Microprep Kit was used to extract genomic DNA from the sorted cells. Amplification of TCRbeta DNA was done with the immunoSEQ hsTCRbeta kit, following the protocol from the manufacturer. An Illumina MiSeq instrument was used to sequence the TCRbeta libraries. From the authors' description of their analysis: Removing out-of-frame sequences left 2,204,828 distinct TCRbeta sequences, an average of around 67,000 per individual. Each individual was scored according to the count of around 160 previously reported CMV-associated TCRbeta sequences and the total productive distinct TCRbeta count. A beta-binomial model was reimplemented in Python, and random forests from scikit-learn, run with default parameters, were trained on data from the US cohort. Classifier performance on the Belgian cohort was summarized as median AUC with percentile confidence intervals over 10,000 bootstrap iterations. TCRdb provides this immuneACCESS table in a form limited to in-frame rearrangements. Some clones are lacking; in checked studies, under half of them reflect an unresolved V gene, and why the rest are absent is not known. That table is the source of V, J and clone size, and D and trimming were worked out from the DNA. The sample includes about 82,000 clones, with 75% to 90% observed a single time. The ten most abundant clones make up around 0.77% of the sample.

Single viable CD3+CD4+CD8-CD45RO+ cells were sorted as memory CD4+ T cells on a FACSAria II. To determine CMV serostatus, a Roche Elecsys assay was used that detects serum IgG against CMV pp150, pp28, p38 and p52. Following thawing, total CD4+ T cells were enriched through positive selection using CD4 magnetic microbeads. The samples came from a different study that was designed specifically to examine the CD4+ T cell memory repertoire. Peripheral blood mononuclear cells were isolated and cryopreserved following standard operating procedures; serum was stored at -80 °C. CD3-PerCP (BW264/56), CD4-APC (RPA-T4), CD45RO-PE (UCHT1) and CD8-Pacific Orange (3B5) antibodies were used for staining, and non-viable cells were excluded with Sytox blue. What the study reported, not specific to this receptor: The original-framework classifier achieved a median bootstrapped AUC of almost 0.97 with a 95% CI of 0.76-1.00 on the Belgian cohort. Only CD4+CD45RO+ memory cells were sequenced, in contrast to the original study, in which naive and memory CD4+ and CD8+ populations were covered. CMV serostatus prediction reached a median bootstrapped AUC of 0.95 with the original framework and 0.85 to 0.91 with a US-trained random forest. Among the 164 previously reported CMV-associated TCRbeta sequences, 67 showed up in the CD4+ memory repertoires, with each one found in between one and five individuals. The results were read as suggesting that the CMV-associated TCR signature is, for the most part, present in the CD4+ memory repertoire.

CDR1 SGHDT and CDR2 YYEEEE were looked up in the germline V gene. V lost 0 bases and J lost 5 bases, and the count of bases not matched to a germline gene is 6. From cysteine to phenylalanine, the CDR3 is 15 amino acids long. CDR3 DNA is the only sequence kept; it has 45 bases, read in frame from the first base. Sample: memory CD4+ T cells from blood. Here the chain combines TRBV5-6 and TRBJ2-3; TRBD1 aligns with 7 central bases. This receptor was identified in an adult in good health and CMV-seronegative. The CDR3 region has the sequence CASSLGQGPGDTQYF. The DNA reads as follows: TGTGCCAGCAGCTTGGGACAGGGCCCCGGAGATACGCAGTATTTT.